This TCR beta chain was retrieved from a study of T cells expressing NK-cell markers. General study results and limits: HCMV specificity of expanded NKG2C+ T cell clones remained unclear.

The V gene's germline CDR1 is LNHDA and CDR2 SQIVND (reference sequence). This CDR3 comprises 15 residues. As regards this clonotype: What it recognizes is unknown.

No DNA is given; TCRdb re-called the 5' RACE reads and lists each CDR3 protein once. The sample totals about 460,000 distinct CDR3 sequences. The source is a woman in her forties or fifties in good health. Source material: blood T cells: a sorted CD56 or NKG2C T cell subset, CD4+ or CD8+ T cells, or bulk PBMC T cells (not recorded which). The chain links TRBV19 to TRBJ1-1; without DNA, the TCRdb call of TRBD1 cannot be checked. The CDR3 sequence: CASSPSWTGGLGAFF.